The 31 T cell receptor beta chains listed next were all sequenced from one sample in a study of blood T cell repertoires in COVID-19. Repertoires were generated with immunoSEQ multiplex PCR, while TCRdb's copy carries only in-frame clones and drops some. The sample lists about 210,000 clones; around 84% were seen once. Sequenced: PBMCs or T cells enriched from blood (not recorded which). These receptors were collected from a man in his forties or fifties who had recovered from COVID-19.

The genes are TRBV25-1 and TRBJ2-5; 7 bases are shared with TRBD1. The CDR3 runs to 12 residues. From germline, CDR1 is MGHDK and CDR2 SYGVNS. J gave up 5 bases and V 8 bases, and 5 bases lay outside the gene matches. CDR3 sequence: CASRQGWETQYF. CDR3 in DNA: TGTGCCAGCCGACAGGGATGGGAGACCCAGTACTTC.

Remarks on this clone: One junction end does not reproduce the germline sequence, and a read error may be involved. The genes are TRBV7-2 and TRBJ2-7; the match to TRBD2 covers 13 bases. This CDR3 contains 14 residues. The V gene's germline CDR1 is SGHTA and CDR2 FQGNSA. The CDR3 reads CASSFGLAGASVHF. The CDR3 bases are TGTGCCAGCAGCTTCGGACTAGCGGGAGCGAGCGTCCACTTC.

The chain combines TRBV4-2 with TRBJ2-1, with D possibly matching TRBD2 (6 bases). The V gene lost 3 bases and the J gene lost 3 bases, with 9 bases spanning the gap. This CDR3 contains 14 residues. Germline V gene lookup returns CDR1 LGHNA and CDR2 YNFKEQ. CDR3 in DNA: TGTGCCAGCAGCCAGCGGGAAGTCTACAATGAGCAGTTCTTC. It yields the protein CASSQREVYNEQFF.

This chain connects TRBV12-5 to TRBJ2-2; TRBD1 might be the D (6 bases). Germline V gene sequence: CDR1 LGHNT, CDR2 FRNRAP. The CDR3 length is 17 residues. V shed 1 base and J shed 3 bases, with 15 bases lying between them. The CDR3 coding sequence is TGTGCTAGTGGTTTGGGGACCAAGGACAGATACACCGGGGAGCTGTTTTTT. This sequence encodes CASGLGTKDRYTGELFF.

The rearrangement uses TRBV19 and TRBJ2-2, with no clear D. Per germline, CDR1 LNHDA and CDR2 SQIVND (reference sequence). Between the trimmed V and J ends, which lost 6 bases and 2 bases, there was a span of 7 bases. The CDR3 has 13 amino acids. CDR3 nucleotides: TGTGCCAGTAGCGGGTTTAACACCGGGGAGCTGTTTTTT. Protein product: CASSGFNTGELFF.

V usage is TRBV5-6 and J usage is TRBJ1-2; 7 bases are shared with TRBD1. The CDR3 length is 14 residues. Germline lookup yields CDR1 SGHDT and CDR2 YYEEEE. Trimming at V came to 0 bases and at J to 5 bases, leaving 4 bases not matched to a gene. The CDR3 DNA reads TGTGCCAGCAGCTTGGCCGAGACAGGGTATGGCTACACCTTC. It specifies CASSLAETGYGYTF.

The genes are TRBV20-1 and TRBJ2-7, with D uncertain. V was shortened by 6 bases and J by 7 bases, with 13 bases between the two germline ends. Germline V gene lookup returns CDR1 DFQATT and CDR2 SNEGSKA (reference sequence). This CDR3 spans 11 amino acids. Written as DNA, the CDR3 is TGCAGTGCACCGGAATCGGGTGAGCAGTACTTC. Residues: CSAPESGEQYF.

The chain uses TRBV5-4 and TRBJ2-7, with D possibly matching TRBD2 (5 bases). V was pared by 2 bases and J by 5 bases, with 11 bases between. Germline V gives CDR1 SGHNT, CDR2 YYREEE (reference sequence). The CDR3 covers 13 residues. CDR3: CASSFRGFNEQYF. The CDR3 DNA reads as TGTGCCAGCAGCTTTAGAGGGTTCAACGAGCAGTACTTC.

CDR3 in amino acids: CASSSQITDTQYF. The CDR3 DNA reads TGTGCCAGCAGCTCCCAAATCACAGATACGCAGTATTTT. The chain has TRBV7-3 and TRBJ2-3; D remains unclear. Germline V gene data show CDR1 as SGHTA and CDR2 as FQGTGA. The CDR3 has 13 amino acids. V lost 4 bases, J lost 2 bases, and 7 bases lay in between.

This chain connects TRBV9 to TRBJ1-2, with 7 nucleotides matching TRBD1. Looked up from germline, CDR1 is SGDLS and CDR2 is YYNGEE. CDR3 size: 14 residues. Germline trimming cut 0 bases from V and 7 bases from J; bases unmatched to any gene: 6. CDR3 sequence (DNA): TGTGCCAGCAGCGTAGGCCAGGGGGTAGGTGGCTACACCTTC. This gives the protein CASSVGQGVGGYTF.

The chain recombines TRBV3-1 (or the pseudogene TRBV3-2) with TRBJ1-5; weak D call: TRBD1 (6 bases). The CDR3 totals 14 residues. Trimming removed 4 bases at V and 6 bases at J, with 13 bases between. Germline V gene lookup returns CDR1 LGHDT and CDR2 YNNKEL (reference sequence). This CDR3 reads CASSPNRVGQPQHF. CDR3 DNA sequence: TGTGCCAGCAGCCCGAACAGGGTAGGTCAGCCCCAGCATTTT.

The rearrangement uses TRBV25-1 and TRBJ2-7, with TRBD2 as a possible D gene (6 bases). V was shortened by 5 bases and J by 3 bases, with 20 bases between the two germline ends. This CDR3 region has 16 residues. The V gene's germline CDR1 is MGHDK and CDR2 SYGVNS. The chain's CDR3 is CASSQTVGDFVYEQYF. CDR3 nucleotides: TGTGCCAGCAGTCAAACCGTGGGGGACTTCGTCTACGAGCAGTACTTC.

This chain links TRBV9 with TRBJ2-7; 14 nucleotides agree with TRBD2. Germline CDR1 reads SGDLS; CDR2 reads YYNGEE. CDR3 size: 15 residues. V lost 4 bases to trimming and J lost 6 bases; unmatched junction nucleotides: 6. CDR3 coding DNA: TGTGCCAGCAGCTTAGGGACTAGCGGGAGTGGCGAGCAGTACTTC. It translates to CASSLGTSGSGEQYF.

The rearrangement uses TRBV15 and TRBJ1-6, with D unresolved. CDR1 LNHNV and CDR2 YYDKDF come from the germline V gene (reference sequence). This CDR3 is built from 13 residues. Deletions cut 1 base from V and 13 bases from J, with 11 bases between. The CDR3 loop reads CATSRGIADPLHF. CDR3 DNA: TGTGCCACCAGCAGAGGGATAGCGGATCCCCTCCACTTT.

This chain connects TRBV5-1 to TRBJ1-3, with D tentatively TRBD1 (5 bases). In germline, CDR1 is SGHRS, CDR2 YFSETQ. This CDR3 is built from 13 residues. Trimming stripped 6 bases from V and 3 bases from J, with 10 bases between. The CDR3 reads CASKLGGGNTIYF. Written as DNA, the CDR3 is TGCGCCAGCAAACTGGGGGGTGGAAACACCATATATTTT.

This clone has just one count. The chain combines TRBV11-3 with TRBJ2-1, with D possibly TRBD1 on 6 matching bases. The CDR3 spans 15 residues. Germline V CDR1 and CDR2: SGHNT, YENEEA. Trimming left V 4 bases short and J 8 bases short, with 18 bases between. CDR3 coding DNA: TGTGCCAGCAGCTCAAGTCGCAGGGGAGCCCATGAGCAGTTCTTC. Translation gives CASSSSRRGAHEQFF.

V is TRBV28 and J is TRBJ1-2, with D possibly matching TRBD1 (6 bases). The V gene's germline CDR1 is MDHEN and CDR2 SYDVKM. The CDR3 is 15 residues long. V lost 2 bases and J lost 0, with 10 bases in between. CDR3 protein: CASSLGDTTNYGYTF. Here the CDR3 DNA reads TGTGCCAGCAGTTTAGGGGACACTACTAACTATGGCTACACCTTC.

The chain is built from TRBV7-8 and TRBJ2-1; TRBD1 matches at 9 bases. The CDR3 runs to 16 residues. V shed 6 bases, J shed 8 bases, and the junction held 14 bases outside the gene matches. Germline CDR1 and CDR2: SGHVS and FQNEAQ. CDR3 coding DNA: TGTGCCAGCAGTCGATTCCGGGACAGGGCTTCCCATGAGCAGTTCTTC. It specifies CASSRFRDRASHEQFF.

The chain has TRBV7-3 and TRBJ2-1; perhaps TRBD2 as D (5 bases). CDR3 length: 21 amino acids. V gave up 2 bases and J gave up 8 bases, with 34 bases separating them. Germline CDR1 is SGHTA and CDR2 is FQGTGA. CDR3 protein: CASSLFPPGQKRGSSLDEQFF. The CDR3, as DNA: TGTGCCAGCAGCTTATTCCCCCCGGGCCAGAAACGAGGGTCTTCCCTCGATGAGCAGTTCTTC.

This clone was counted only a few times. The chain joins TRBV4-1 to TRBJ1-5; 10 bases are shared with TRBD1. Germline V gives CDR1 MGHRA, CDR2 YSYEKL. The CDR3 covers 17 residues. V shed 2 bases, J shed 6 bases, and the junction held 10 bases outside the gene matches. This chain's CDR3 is CASSQNFDRGRAQPQHF. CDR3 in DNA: TGCGCCAGCAGCCAAAACTTCGACAGGGGGCGCGCTCAGCCCCAGCATTTT.

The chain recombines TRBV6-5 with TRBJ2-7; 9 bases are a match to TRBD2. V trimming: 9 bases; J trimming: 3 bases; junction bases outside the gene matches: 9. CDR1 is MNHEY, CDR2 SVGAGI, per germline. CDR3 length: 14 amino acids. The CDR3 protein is CARTGLAGGYEQYF. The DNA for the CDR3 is TGTGCCAGAACGGGACTAGCCGGGGGCTACGAGCAGTACTTC.

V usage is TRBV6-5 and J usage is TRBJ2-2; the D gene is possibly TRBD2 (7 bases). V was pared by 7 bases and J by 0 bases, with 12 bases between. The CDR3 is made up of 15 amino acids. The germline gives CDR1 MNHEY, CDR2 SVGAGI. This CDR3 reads CASMGGGANTGELFF. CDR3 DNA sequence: TGTGCCAGCATGGGGGGGGGCGCGAACACCGGGGAGCTGTTTTTT.

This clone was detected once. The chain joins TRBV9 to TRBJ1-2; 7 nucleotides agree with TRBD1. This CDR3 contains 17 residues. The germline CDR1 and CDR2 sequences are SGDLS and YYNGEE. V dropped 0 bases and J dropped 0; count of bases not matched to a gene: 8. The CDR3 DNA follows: TGTGCCAGCAGCGTAGGCGTGGGACAGCTAGCTAACTATGGCTACACCTTC. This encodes CASSVGVGQLANYGYTF.

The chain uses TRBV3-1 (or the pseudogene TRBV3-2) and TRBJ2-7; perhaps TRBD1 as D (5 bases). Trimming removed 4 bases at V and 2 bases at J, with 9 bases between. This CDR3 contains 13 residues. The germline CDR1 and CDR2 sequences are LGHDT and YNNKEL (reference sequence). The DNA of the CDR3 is TGTGCCAGCAGCCTTACAGGACCCTACGAGCAGTACTTC. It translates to CASSLTGPYEQYF.

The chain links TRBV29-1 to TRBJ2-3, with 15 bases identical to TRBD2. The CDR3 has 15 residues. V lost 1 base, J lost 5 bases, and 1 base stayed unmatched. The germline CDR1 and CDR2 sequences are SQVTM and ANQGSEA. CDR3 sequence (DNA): TGCAGCGTTGAAGGGACTAGCGGGAGGGAAGATACGCAGTATTTT. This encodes CSVEGTSGREDTQYF.

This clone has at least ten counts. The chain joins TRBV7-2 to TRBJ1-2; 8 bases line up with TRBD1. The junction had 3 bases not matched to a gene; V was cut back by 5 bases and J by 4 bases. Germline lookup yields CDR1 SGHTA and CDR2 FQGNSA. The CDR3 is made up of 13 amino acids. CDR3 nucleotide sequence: TGTGCCAGCAGCACCGGACAGGGCTATGGCTACACCTTC. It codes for CASSTGQGYGYTF.

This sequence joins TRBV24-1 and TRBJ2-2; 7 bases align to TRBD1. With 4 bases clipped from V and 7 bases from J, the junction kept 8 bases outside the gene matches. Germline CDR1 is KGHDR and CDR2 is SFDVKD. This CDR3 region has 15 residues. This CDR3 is CATSDSLHRGGELFF. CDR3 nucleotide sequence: TGTGCCACCAGTGACTCTCTTCACAGGGGCGGGGAGCTGTTTTTT.

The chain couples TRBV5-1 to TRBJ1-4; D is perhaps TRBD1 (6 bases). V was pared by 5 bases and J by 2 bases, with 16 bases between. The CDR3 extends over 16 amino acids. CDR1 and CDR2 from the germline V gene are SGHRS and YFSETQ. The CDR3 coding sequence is TGCGCCAGCAGGATCGGGGGGCACGGGACTAATGAAAAACTGTTTTTT. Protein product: CASRIGGHGTNEKLFF.

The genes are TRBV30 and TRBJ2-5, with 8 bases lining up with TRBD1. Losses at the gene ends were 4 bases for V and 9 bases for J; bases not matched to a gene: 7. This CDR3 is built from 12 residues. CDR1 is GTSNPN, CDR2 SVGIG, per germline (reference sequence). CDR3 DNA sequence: TGTGCCTGGACAGGGGGCGCTGAGGCCCAGTACTTC. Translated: CAWTGGAEAQYF.

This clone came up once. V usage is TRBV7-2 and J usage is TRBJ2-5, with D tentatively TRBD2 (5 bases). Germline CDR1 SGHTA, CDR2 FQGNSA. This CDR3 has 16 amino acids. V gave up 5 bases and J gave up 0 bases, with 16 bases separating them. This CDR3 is CASSLRASLNQETQYF. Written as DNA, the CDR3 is TGTGCCAGCAGCCTTCGGGCTAGCCTAAACCAAGAGACCCAGTACTTC.

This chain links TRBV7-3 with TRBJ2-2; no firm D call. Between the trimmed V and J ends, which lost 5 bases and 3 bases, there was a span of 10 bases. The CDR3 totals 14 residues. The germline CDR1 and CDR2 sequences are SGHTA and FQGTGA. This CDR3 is CASSPSGDTGELFF. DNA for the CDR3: TGTGCCAGCAGCCCAAGTGGAGACACCGGGGAGCTGTTTTTT.